Here is one T cell receptor (beta chain) with its context. Its antigen is as yet unknown. This entry comes from a study of T cells expressing NK-cell markers. General study results and limits: In a few donors, dominant clonotypes made up about 28.3-65% of CD3+CD56-NKG2C+ cells.

Germline V gene data show CDR1 as MDHEN and CDR2 as SYDVKM. The CDR3 runs to 16 residues. Each CDR3 protein gets one entry in TCRdb, which reprocessed the 5' RACE reads and gives no DNA. The table lists 500,000 to 600,000 distinct CDR3 sequences. The genes are TRBV28 and TRBJ2-6. The source of this sequence is a man between 18 and 35 years old in good health. Sequencing was performed on blood T cells: a sorted CD56 or NKG2C T cell subset, CD4+ or CD8+ T cells, or bulk PBMC T cells (not recorded which). The CDR3 loop is CASSSQPASGANVLTF. Combining the CDR3 with reference TRBV28 and TRBJ2-6 gives the whole variable domain DVKVTQSSRYLVKRTGEKVFLECVQDMDHENMFWYRQDPGLGLRLIYFSYDVKMKEKGDIPEGYSVSREKKERFSLILESASTNQTSMYLCASSSQPASGANVLTFGAGSRLTVL.